This T cell receptor beta chain was identified during a study of shared clonotypes between healthy human individuals (TCRdb year 2020). At the level of the whole study: The cohort comprised two women and a few men aged 18 to 49 years. For each donor, CD4 naive and CD4 memory were each given three plates, CD8 naive was given two plates, and CD8 memory was given one plate. Blood TCR repertoires of roughly five healthy adults were deeply sequenced to estimate repertoire size and the extent of clonotype sharing between individuals. To increase sequencing depth and limit assay-specific biases, TCR repertoire library preparation and sequencing were carried out by different laboratories using diverse techniques. Each donor's leukapheresis produced roughly between roughly 0.94 and 9.5 billion PBMCs.

The donors were healthy, HIV-negative adults with no recently reported acute infections or vaccinations. Only Caucasian adults living in Nashville, Tennessee, USA were represented among the donors. CD4+ T cells were enriched through magnetic negative selection, after which naive cells were positively selected on CD45RA and the remaining negative fraction served as the memory subset. Blood was obtained by leukapheresis, after which PBMCs were separated by Ficoll-Histopaque density gradient centrifugation and cryopreserved in liquid nitrogen vapor phase. Analytical flow cytometry was used to check the purity and quantity of every magnetically sorted T cell population. Genomic DNA was isolated from every sorted fraction and measured by UV absorbance on a Nanodrop 2000c. As concerns this clone: Its target antigen remains unknown. Base qualities are not recorded, but no much larger clone differs from it by a single base.

The CDR3 numbers 13 residues from cysteine through phenylalanine. The CDR3 DNA has 39 bases and is translated from base 1. CDR1 and CDR2, looked up from the germline V gene (reference sequence), are SEHNR and FQNEAQ. Using the deep immunoSEQ assay, TCR CDR3 regions were amplified from genomic DNA by multiplex PCR. Genomic DNA extracted from each cell subset was distributed evenly over all wells of several immunoSEQ 96-well plates, and each plate served as one replicate. For sorted subsets, about 200 ng genomic DNA, equal to 30,000 or so T cell genomes, was loaded into each replicate PCR. Purified libraries were quantified with a Qubit 3.0 fluorometer, sized on a Bioanalyzer 2100, and re-quantified with the KAPA Library Quantification kit. Every immunoSEQ 96-well plate was sequenced on a separate single-read 150-cycle Illumina NextSeq 550 flow cell. As for how the authors treated the data: Because only junctional sequences without quality scores were contained in the immunoSEQ output, filtering matching that applied to full-length reads could not be performed. Sequences were annotated with PyIR, a Python wrapper for IgBLAST v1.9, using IMGT germline references to assign V/J genes and CDR3. Reads were removed for weak V/J assignments (E-value above 1e-6), missing CDR3, stop codons, out-of-frame junctions, or ambiguous translated residues. V3J clonotypes were defined as sequences sharing an identical inferred V gene, J gene, and CDR3 amino acid sequence. Percentage overlap between repertoires was computed as shared unique clonotypes divided by the size of the smaller repertoire. RTK rarefaction, the Chao1 estimator, and Recon v2.1 estimates of unobserved clonotypes were used to assess repertoire richness. For all TCRbeta clonotypes obtained by the gDNA method from four donors, generation probabilities were computed with OLGA. The table comes from immuneACCESS by way of TCRdb, which keeps in-frame sequences with V and J called. Part of the clones is missing from these tables; in studies checked, under half for an unresolved V gene and the rest for unknown reasons. V, J and clone size are taken as reported in that table, and D and trimming were inferred from the DNA itself. This sample lists 2 million to 2.5 million clones; just under 95% were detected once. The ten most abundant clones make up around 0.38% of the sample.

What the authors observed across the whole study: Sampling was restricted to blood, and TCR repertoires in tissue are likely to differ from TCR repertoires in blood. Rarefaction of sorted-subset datasets indicated incomplete sequencing despite the large sequencing depth. Because the study included only a small number of donors, the genetic and exposure-history diversity represented was limited. Pairwise subsampling led to the expectation that sequencing depth would affect the degree of clonotype sharing among donors. Sharing across a few donors was observed for approximately 5% of naive CD4, under 4% of naive CD8, over 2% of memory CD4, and roughly 0.43% of memory CD8 clonotypes. Naive subsets generally had larger estimated clonotype richness than memory subsets. Compared with non-shared clonotypes, clonotypes shared by all four sorted-subset donors had higher generation probabilities.

The TCR originated in a man aged 18 to 35 in good health. Some clones in this sample may be carry-over from other donors' samples. The chain is encoded by TRBV7-9 joined to TRBJ2-5; the D segment could be TRBD1, given 5 matching bases. TRBJ2-7 explains the end of the DNA better; the J call may be wrong. Source material: naive CD4+ T cells from PBMCs. Interpreted using the paper, the cell subset or site label stands for: CD45RA+ positively selected. The CDR3 protein is CASSLATQGEQYF. The bases are TGTGCCAGCAGCTTAGCGACCCAGGGCGAGCAGTACTTC.